This T cell receptor beta chain came from a study of CD8+CD57+ T cells in acquired aplastic anemia. Patients chosen for sequencing had shown CD8+CD57+ cell expansion by flow cytometry. Therapy had not been given to patients before blood sampling. There are a few counts of this clonotype. The V end lost 0 bases, the J end lost 5 bases, and 6 bases lay between the germline ends. Germline-derived CDR1 and CDR2 are SGHNT and YYREEE (reference sequence). The CDR3 sequence is 13 residues long. The template used for profiling TCR beta VDJ and CDR3 was genomic DNA. One entry per CDR3 protein results from TCRdb running MiXCR on the reads. The sample contains under 200,000 distinct CDR3 sequences, less than 60% of which appear only once.

J is TRBJ2-1 and V is TRBV5-4, with D perhaps TRBD1 (6 bases). The receptor comes from a human donor with aplastic anemia. The source material was sorted CD4+, CD8+, or CD8+CD57+ T cells (not recorded which) from PBMCs. The CDR3 region is CASSLGTDNEQFF. CDR3 nucleotides: TGTGCCAGCAGCTTGGGGACAGACAATGAGCAGTTCTTC.